The 23 T cell receptor beta chains in this list originate from one sample, sequenced in a study of CD8 T cells in Susac syndrome. When the RNA was reverse transcribed, random hexamers were used with an input of roughly 0.45 to 1 ug. Each CDR3 protein is one row after TCRdb ran MiXCR on the immunoSEQ multiplex PCR reads. The sample holds under 150,000 distinct CDR3 sequences, approximately 96% seen once. Sample: CD4+ T cells from PBMCs. These receptors were collected from a human donor with Susac syndrome.

DNA of the CDR3: TGTGCCAGCAGCAAAGATTGGGAGTACCCCTCTGGGGCCAACGTCCTGACTTTC. Translation: CASSKDWEYPSGANVLTF. The chain couples TRBV21-1 to TRBJ2-6; the D call of TRBD2 is as the table states it, not checked on the DNA. TRBV21-1 is a pseudogene locus. The CDR3 runs 18 residues.

In DNA form, the CDR3 reads TGCAGTGCTAGAGGGGACTCGGATCAGCCCCAGCATTTT. Translation gives CSARGDSDQPQHF. The V and J genes are TRBV20-1 and TRBJ1-5; D perhaps matches TRBD1 (5 bases). V gave up 1 base and J gave up 5 bases, with 9 bases separating them. Germline CDR1 reads DFQATT; CDR2 reads SNEGSKA (reference sequence). The CDR3 consists of 13 residues.

The chain joins TRBV20-1 to TRBJ2-5, with a possible D match to TRBD1 (6 bases). Germline loops: CDR1 DFQATT, CDR2 SNEGSKA (reference sequence). The CDR3 totals 14 residues. V lost 3 bases to trimming and J lost 5 bases, with 16 bases between them. The CDR3 is CSASRGRAGETQYF. The CDR3 bases are TGCAGTGCTAGCAGGGGTCGGGCTGGGGAGACCCAGTACTTC.

This clonotype was seen only once. The chain employs TRBV5-1 and TRBJ1-2; D remains ambiguous. This CDR3 spans 13 amino acids. V was cut by 0 bases and J by 5 bases, with 8 bases left in between. Germline lookup yields CDR1 SGHRS and CDR2 YFSETQ. The CDR3: CASSLDREYGYTF. The CDR3 region has the DNA TGCGCCAGCAGCTTGGATCGTGAGTATGGCTACACCTTC.

This clonotype came up once. The V gene is TRBV5-1, the J gene TRBJ2-5; 11 bases line up with TRBD1. This CDR3 is built from 14 residues. The V and J ends lost 7 bases and 5 bases, in that order; junction bases with no gene match: 7. Germline V CDR1 and CDR2: SGHRS, YFSETQ. The CDR3 region is CASWDRGRSETQYF. CDR3 coding DNA: TGCGCCAGCTGGGACAGGGGGAGGTCGGAGACCCAGTACTTC.

The V call is TRBV20-1, the J call TRBJ2-5, with unresolved D. CDR1 is DFQATT and CDR2 is SNEGSKA in the germline V gene (reference sequence). CDR3 length: 10 residues. The V end lost 4 bases, the J end lost 0 bases, and 0 bases lay between the germline ends. The CDR3 sequence: CSANQETQYF. The CDR3 coding sequence is TGCAGTGCTAACCAAGAGACCCAGTACTTC.

The chain carries TRBV24-1 and TRBJ2-1, with 14 bases identical to TRBD2. Unmatched junction bases numbered 6, after V lost 3 bases and J lost 9 bases. The CDR3 is 16 residues long. Germline V gene sequence: CDR1 KGHDR, CDR2 SFDVKD. This chain's CDR3 is CATSDPGTSGSSEQFF. The CDR3 nucleotides read TGTGCCACCAGTGATCCCGGGACTAGCGGGAGCAGTGAGCAGTTCTTC.

CDR3 sequence: CSVDVNRKGTEAFF. The CDR3 nucleotides are TGCAGCGTTGACGTTAACAGGAAAGGAACTGAAGCTTTCTTT. J is TRBJ1-1 and V is TRBV29-1, with D tentatively TRBD1 (5 bases). The V gene's germline CDR1 is SQVTM and CDR2 ANQGSEA. The germline V and J ends were trimmed by 3 bases and 5 bases, with 16 bases remaining between them. The CDR3 spans 14 residues. Full variable domain (remainder filled in from reference TRBV29-1 and TRBJ1-1): SAVISQKPSRDICQRGTSLTIQCQVDSQVTMMFWYRQQPGQSLTLIATANQGSEATYESGFVIDKFPISRPNLTFSTLTVSNMSPEDSSIYLCSVDVNRKGTEAFFGQGTRLTVV.

The CDR3 nucleotides are TGTGCCAGCAGCATCAGCGGGGGGAAGACAGATACGCAGTATTTT. This translates into CASSISGGKTDTQYF. The rearrangement uses TRBV5-6 and TRBJ2-3; TRBD2 matches at 9 bases. Germline loops: CDR1 SGHDT, CDR2 YYEEEE. CDR3 length: 15 residues. J gave up 3 bases and V 4 bases, and 6 bases lay outside the gene matches.

J is TRBJ1-1 and V is TRBV12-3 or TRBV12-4; D unresolved. There are 15 residues in the CDR3. The V end lost 2 bases, the J end lost 1 base, and 11 bases lay between the germline ends. The CDR3 DNA reads as TGTGCCAGCAGTTTACCGTTCGGAGGGAACACTGAAGCTTTCTTT. As protein: CASSLPFGGNTEAFF.

The CDR3 region is CASSLPGQGKETQYF. The CDR3, as DNA: TGTGCCAGCAGTTTACCGGGACAGGGGAAGGAGACCCAGTACTTC. The chain couples TRBV28 to TRBJ2-5, with TRBD1 matching over 10 bases. This CDR3 has 15 amino acids. Germline V lookup: CDR1 MDHEN, CDR2 SYDVKM. V was clipped by 2 bases and J by 5 bases; unmatched bases: 5.

This sequence joins TRBV15 and TRBJ1-4, with 9 bases fitting TRBD1. V lost 4 bases, J lost 6 bases, and 3 bases stayed unmatched. Germline assignment: CDR1 LNHNV and CDR2 YYDKDF (reference sequence). The length of the CDR3 is 14 residues. The CDR3 loop is CATSTGQGHEKLFF. The CDR3 DNA reads TGTGCCACCAGCACGGGACAGGGACATGAAAAACTGTTTTTT.

The chain employs TRBV29-1 and TRBJ2-3, with a weak D call TRBD2 (5 bases). Per the germline V gene, CDR1 is SQVTM and CDR2 is ANQGSEA. V gave up 0 bases and J gave up 4 bases, with 11 bases separating them. CDR3 length equals 14 residues. CDR3 protein: CSVEEGGSADTQYF. CDR3 nucleotides: TGCAGCGTTGAAGAAGGTGGGAGCGCAGATACGCAGTATTTT.

The chain couples TRBV27 to TRBJ1-6, with a possible D match to TRBD1 (6 bases). CDR1 and CDR2 from the germline V gene are MNHEY and SMNVEV (reference sequence). With 5 bases removed from V and 12 bases from J, the gap between germline ends came to 11 bases. The CDR3 is made up of 12 amino acids. The CDR3 DNA reads as TGTGCCAGCAGTCCCCTGGGACAACCCCTCCACTTT. Translated, it gives CASSPLGQPLHF.

The chain recombines TRBV20-1 with TRBJ2-3; D not certain. From germline, CDR1 is DFQATT and CDR2 SNEGSKA (reference sequence). V was trimmed by 6 bases and J by 0 bases, leaving 10 bases between them. The CDR3 is 13 residues long. CDR3 in DNA: TGCAGTGCCCCAGGTCGTAGCACAGATACGCAGTATTTT. Encoded protein: CSAPGRSTDTQYF.

The chain links TRBV6-4 to TRBJ2-1; 16 bases line up with TRBD2. J gave up 6 bases and V 5 bases, and 4 bases lay outside the gene matches. Germline V CDR1 and CDR2: MRHNA, SNTAGT. CDR3 length: 16 amino acids. DNA for the CDR3: TGTGCCAGCAGTCCCGGGACTAGCGGGGGGGCCAATGAGCAGTTCTTC. Protein sequence: CASSPGTSGGANEQFF.

In DNA form, the CDR3 reads TGCAGTGCTACGTGGGGTTGGGGAGAGACCCAGTACTTC. Protein: CSATWGWGETQYF. The V and J genes are TRBV20-1 and TRBJ2-5; D remains unclear. V lost 4 bases to trimming and J lost 4 bases, with 13 bases between them. The CDR3 contains 13 residues. Germline loops: CDR1 DFQATT, CDR2 SNEGSKA (reference sequence).

The J gene is TRBJ2-3, the V gene TRBV18, with D perhaps being TRBD1 or TRBD2 (5 bases each). Trimming left V 3 bases short and J 2 bases short, with 9 bases between. The germline CDR1 and CDR2 sequences are KGHSH and LQKENI. The CDR3 runs to 14 residues. The CDR3 reads CASSPGTHTDTQYF. The CDR3 DNA reads TGTGCCAGCTCACCTGGGACCCACACAGATACGCAGTATTTT. The full variable domain, rest sourced from reference TRBV18 and TRBJ2-3, is NAGVMQNPRHLVRRRGQEARLRCSPMKGHSHVYWYRQLPEEGLKFMVYLQKENIIDESGMPKERFSAEFPKEGPSILRIQQVVRGDSAAYFCASSPGTHTDTQYFGPGTRLTVL.

J is TRBJ1-6 and V is TRBV3-1, with TRBD1 matching 9 bases. After removal of 1 base from V and 9 bases from J, the junction contained 7 bases not matched to a gene. The CDR3 totals 16 residues. Per the germline V gene, CDR1 is LGHDT and CDR2 is YNNKEL (reference sequence). CDR3 amino acids: CASSQGGTGLGSPLHF. For the CDR3, the DNA is TGTGCCAGCAGCCAAGGGGGGACAGGGCTTGGTTCACCCCTCCACTTT.

V is TRBV14 and J is TRBJ1-2; D possibly corresponds to TRBD1 (5 bases). This CDR3 contains 13 residues. The ends were cut back, 1 base at V and 6 bases at J, with 9 bases in the middle. Germline loops: CDR1 SGHDN, CDR2 FVKESK. The CDR3 here is CASSQVVRDGYTF. The CDR3 bases are TGTGCCAGCAGCCAAGTAGTCAGGGATGGCTACACCTTC.

This clonotype was observed a few times. V is TRBV6-1 and J is TRBJ1-2; D perhaps matches TRBD1 (5 bases). The CDR3 spans 16 residues. CDR1 and CDR2 (germline): MNHNS, SASEGT. Trimming took 7 bases from V and 4 from J, leaving 22 bases between them. CDR3 protein: CASIEWSGDPSYGYTF. The DNA for the CDR3 is TGTGCCAGCATCGAATGGAGTGGGGACCCATCCTATGGCTACACCTTC.

The chain has TRBV6-1 and TRBJ2-6; no firm D call. V shed 6 bases and J shed 0 bases, with 9 bases lying between them. The CDR3 covers 15 residues. The germline V gene encodes CDR1 MNHNS and CDR2 SASEGT. CDR3 protein: CASSPRYSGANVLTF. The CDR3 DNA reads TGTGCCAGCAGCCCCCGGTACTCTGGGGCCAACGTCCTGACTTTC.

This clonotype was seen only once. The CDR3 DNA sequence: TGCAGTGCTAGAGATAGCCGGGGGATCACAGATACGCAGTATTTT. Amino acids: CSARDSRGITDTQYF. V usage is TRBV20-1 and J usage is TRBJ2-3; possibly TRBD2 for D (6 bases). The CDR3 is 15 amino acids. The germline V gene has CDR1 DFQATT and CDR2 SNEGSKA (reference sequence). V lost 0 bases and J 2 bases, leaving 12 bases between the germline ends.